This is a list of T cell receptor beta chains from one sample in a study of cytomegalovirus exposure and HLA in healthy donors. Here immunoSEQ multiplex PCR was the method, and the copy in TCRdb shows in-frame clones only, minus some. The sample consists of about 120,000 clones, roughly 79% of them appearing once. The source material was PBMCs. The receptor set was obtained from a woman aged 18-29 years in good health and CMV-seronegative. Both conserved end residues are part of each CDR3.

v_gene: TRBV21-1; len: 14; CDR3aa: CASSKAPGPTEAFF
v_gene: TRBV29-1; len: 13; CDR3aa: CSVAGTAYNEQFF
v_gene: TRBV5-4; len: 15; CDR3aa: CASSDRGGWNTEAFF
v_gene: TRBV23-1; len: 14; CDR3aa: CARATVGLPSEQYF
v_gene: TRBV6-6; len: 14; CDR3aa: CASSYVGTNYGYTF
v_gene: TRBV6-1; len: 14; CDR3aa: CASSDATGNTEAFF
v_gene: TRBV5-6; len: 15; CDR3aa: CASSFGTGVGEKLFF
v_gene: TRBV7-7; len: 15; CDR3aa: CASSTFGRENTEAFF
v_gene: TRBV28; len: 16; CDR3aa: CASSLFSAAGNTEAFF
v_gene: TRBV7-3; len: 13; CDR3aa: CASSPQGANEQFF
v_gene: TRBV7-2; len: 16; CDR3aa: CASSLVGGGGAFEQYF
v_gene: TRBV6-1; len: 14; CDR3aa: CASSDRGRAYGYTF
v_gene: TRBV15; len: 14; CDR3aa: CATSKPSREETQYF
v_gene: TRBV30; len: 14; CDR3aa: CAWSVRGRNQPQHF
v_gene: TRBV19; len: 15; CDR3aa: CASSFGTFYSYEQYF
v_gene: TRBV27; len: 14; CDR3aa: CASSLMAGPYEQYF
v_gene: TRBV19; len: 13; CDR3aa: CASSSRGDYGYTF
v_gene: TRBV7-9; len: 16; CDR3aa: CASSSLQGQPGNTIYF
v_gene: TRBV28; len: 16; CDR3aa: CASSFFGQGPNEKLFF
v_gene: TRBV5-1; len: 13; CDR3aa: CASSPGVEETQYF
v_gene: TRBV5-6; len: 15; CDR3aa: CASSLDAGANTEAFF
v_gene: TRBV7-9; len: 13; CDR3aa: CASKQDSSRELFF
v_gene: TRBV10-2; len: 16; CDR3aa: CASKRAGQGIFYGYTF
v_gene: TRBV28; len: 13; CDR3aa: CASRTGTGETQYF
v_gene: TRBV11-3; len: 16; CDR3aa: CASSLEKGGGDYEQYF
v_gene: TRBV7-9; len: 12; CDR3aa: CSSSSGLVFPFF
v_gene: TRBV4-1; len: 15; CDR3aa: CASSQELASGGIQYF
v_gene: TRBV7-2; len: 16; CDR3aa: CASSLGPLSQNQPQHF
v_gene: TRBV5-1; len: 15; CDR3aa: CASSPDRVRESGYTF
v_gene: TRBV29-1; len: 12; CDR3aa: CSVLGAGYGYTF
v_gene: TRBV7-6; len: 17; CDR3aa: CASSSPLERGYTGELFF
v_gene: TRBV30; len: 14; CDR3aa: CAWHLKGSGEKLFF
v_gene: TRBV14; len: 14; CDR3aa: CASRREEGPYEQYF
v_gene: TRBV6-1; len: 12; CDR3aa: CASLRKGNTQYF
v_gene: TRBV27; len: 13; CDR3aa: CASGRDRATEAFF
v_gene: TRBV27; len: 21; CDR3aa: CASSPWTGQTWVRDGANVLTF
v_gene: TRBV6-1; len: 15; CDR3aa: CASSEGTGVNTEAFF
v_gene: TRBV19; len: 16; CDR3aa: CASSSGTGTSDNEQFF
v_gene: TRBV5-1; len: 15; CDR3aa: CASSLGRGLSTEAFF
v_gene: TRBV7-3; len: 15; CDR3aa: CASSLRGTGQETQYF
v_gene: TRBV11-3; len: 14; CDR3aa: CASSQTGGGGELFF
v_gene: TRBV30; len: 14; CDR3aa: CAWSVRVTDSPLHF
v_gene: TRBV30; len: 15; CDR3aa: CAWSPPGRASNEQFF
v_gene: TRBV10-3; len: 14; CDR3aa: CAIRMGQGDTEAFF
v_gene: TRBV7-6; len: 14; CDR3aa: CASSLDRDKETQYF
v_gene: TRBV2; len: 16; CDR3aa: CASSLKQGYSNQPQHF
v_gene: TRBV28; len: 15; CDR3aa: CASSIRQGVNQPQHF
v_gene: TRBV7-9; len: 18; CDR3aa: CASSHGADPIYSNQPQHF
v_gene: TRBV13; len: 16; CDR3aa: CASGFSIPGRSNEQFF
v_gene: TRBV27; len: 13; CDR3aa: CASHPAGIGKLFF
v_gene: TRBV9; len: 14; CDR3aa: CASTAGSGANVLTF
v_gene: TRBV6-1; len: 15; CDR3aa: CASSEARGARETQYF